The next 15 T cell receptor beta chains were all read from a single sample in a study of radiation and T cells in renal cell carcinoma. TCRdb's copy holds only in-frame clones and misses some; the assay was immunoSEQ multiplex PCR. There are 94,000 or so clones in the sample; 82% occur only once, and 5% to 8% lies in the top ten. Time point here: baseline pretreatment blood. Treatment of the sample: 15 Gy SBRT to primary tumor, nephrectomy 4 weeks later. The material was blood, obtained from a patient whose treatment included radiotherapy and nephrectomy. The source of these receptors is a man in his sixties with renal cell carcinoma.

The chain couples TRBV6-6 to TRBJ2-7; no definite D call. Germline values: CDR1 MNHNY, CDR2 SVGAGI (reference sequence). This CDR3 spans 12 amino acids. V lost 3 bases and J 4 bases, leaving 7 bases between the germline ends. CDR3: CASSYEMYEQYF. The CDR3 DNA sequence: TGTGCCAGCAGTTATGAAATGTACGAGCAGTACTTC.

This clone was picked up a small number of times. The V call is TRBV5-8, the J call TRBJ1-2; possibly TRBD1 for D (6 bases). The CDR3 totals 15 residues. Germline lookup yields CDR1 SGHTS and CDR2 YDEGEE. V was shortened by 6 bases and J by 0 bases, with 15 bases between the two germline ends. The DNA of the CDR3 is TGTGCCAGCACCCAGCAGGGGCTACCTAACTATGGCTACACCTTC. The encoded protein is CASTQQGLPNYGYTF.

The V call is TRBV7-2, the J call TRBJ2-1; 14 bases are a match to TRBD2. The CDR3 consists of 18 residues. Germline V gene sequence: CDR1 SGHTA, CDR2 FQGNSA. With V trimmed by 1 base and J by 2 bases, 4 bases remained unmatched. CDR3 nucleotide sequence: TGTGCCAGCAGCTTAGTGGGACTAGCGGGAGCAGCCTACAATGAGCAGTTCTTC. This sequence encodes CASSLVGLAGAAYNEQFF.

The V gene is TRBV7-9, the J gene TRBJ1-5; D remains ambiguous. The germline V and J ends were trimmed by 1 base and 1 base, with 14 bases remaining between them. The CDR3 runs 17 residues. CDR1 and CDR2 from the germline V gene are SEHNR and FQNEAQ (reference sequence). DNA for the CDR3: TGTGCCAGCAGCTTAGGAGCTCGGGTTGAGAGCAATCAGCCCCAGCATTTT. Protein: CASSLGARVESNQPQHF.

The V and J genes are TRBV18 and TRBJ2-7; TRBD1 matches at 7 bases. The CDR3 contains 15 residues. Germline CDR1 reads KGHSH; CDR2 reads LQKENI. Losses at the gene ends were 1 base for V and 3 bases for J; bases not matched to a gene: 6. For the CDR3, the DNA is TGTGCCAGCTCACCACAACCGGGACAGAGCTACGAGCAGTACTTC. It specifies CASSPQPGQSYEQYF. The full variable domain, rest sourced from reference TRBV18 and TRBJ2-7, is NAGVMQNPRHLVRRRGQEARLRCSPMKGHSHVYWYRQLPEEGLKFMVYLQKENIIDESGMPKERFSAEFPKEGPSILRIQQVVRGDSAAYFCASSPQPGQSYEQYFGPGTRLTVT.

The CDR3 DNA sequence: TGTGCCAGCAGTTACTTGGCTAGCGGTACGCAGTTCTTC. Its protein product is CASSYLASGTQFF. This chain links TRBV6-6 with TRBJ2-1; TRBD2 agrees at 7 bases. The V gene's germline CDR1 is MNHNY and CDR2 SVGAGI (reference sequence). V was clipped by 1 base and J by 12 bases; unmatched bases: 6. The CDR3 runs to 13 residues.

The chain has TRBV9 and TRBJ2-7; 9 bases line up with TRBD1. The germline V gene has CDR1 SGDLS and CDR2 YYNGEE. V trimming: 0 bases; J trimming: 2 bases; junction bases outside the gene matches: 3. This CDR3 comprises 15 residues. CDR3 bases: TGTGCCAGCAGCGTAGGGGGGACAGGGCCCTACGAGCAGTACTTC. It translates to CASSVGGTGPYEQYF.

This chain connects TRBV5-1 to TRBJ2-5, with a possible D match to TRBD1 (5 bases). This CDR3 contains 14 residues. Per germline, CDR1 SGHRS and CDR2 YFSETQ. The V end lost 5 bases, the J end lost 2 bases, and 13 bases lay between the germline ends. The chain's CDR3 is CASSQGRRQETQYF. The CDR3 DNA follows: TGCGCCAGCAGTCAGGGAAGGCGACAAGAGACCCAGTACTTC.

The rearrangement uses TRBV7-3 and TRBJ1-1; 7 bases are a match to TRBD1. The V segment lost 3 bases and the J segment 1 base; nucleotides outside the gene matches: 2. The CDR3 is 14 amino acids. The germline CDR1 and CDR2 sequences are SGHTA and FQGTGA. The chain's CDR3 is CASSLTGTNTEAFF. DNA for the CDR3: TGTGCCAGCAGCTTGACAGGGACGAACACTGAAGCTTTCTTT.

The rearrangement joins TRBV10-1 to TRBJ2-1, with a possible D match to TRBD2 (5 bases). The CDR3 extends over 12 amino acids. The germline V gene has CDR1 WNHNN and CDR2 SYGVQD (reference sequence). V was trimmed by 4 bases and J by 6 bases, leaving 7 bases between them. The CDR3 nucleotides read TGCGCCAGCAGTGCCACTAGCAATGAGCAGTTCTTC. Translation: CASSATSNEQFF.

The table lists this clone with a few counts. V is TRBV6-6 and J is TRBJ1-1, with D possibly being TRBD1 (6 bases). CDR3 length: 14 amino acids. The germline CDR1 and CDR2 sequences are MNHNY and SVGAGI (reference sequence). V was shortened by 3 bases and J by 5 bases, with 13 bases between the two germline ends. The CDR3, as DNA: TGTGCCAGCAGTTATTCACAGGGTTGGACTGAAGCTTTCTTT. This codes for CASSYSQGWTEAFF.

This clone has only a few counts. The chain recombines TRBV6-6 with TRBJ1-1, with D possibly matching TRBD1 (6 bases). The CDR3 loop spans 13 amino acids. V lost 6 bases and J 3 bases, leaving 11 bases between the germline ends. Germline values: CDR1 MNHNY, CDR2 SVGAGI (reference sequence). The CDR3 here is CASRLQGYTEAFF. The CDR3 coding sequence is TGTGCCAGCAGGCTGCAGGGGTACACTGAAGCTTTCTTT.

The chain has TRBV7-3 and TRBJ2-1; 9 nucleotides align to TRBD1. V was pared by 5 bases and J by 4 bases, with 3 bases of the junction left unmatched. This CDR3 is 14 amino acids long. Germline lookup yields CDR1 SGHTA and CDR2 FQGTGA. CDR3: CASSGGTGYNEQFF. The CDR3 nucleotides are TGTGCCAGCAGCGGCGGGACAGGGTACAATGAGCAGTTCTTC. The full variable domain, with the rest looked up from reference TRBV7-3 and TRBJ2-1, is GAGVSQTPSNKVTEKGKYVELRCDPISGHTALYWYRQSLGQGPEFLIYFQGTGAADDSGLPNDRFFAVRPEGSVSTLKIQRTERGDSAVYLCASSGGTGYNEQFFGPGTRLTVL.

V gene TRBV5-1 combines with J gene TRBJ2-5; 8 bases fit TRBD1. The length of the CDR3 is 15 residues. The germline V gene encodes CDR1 SGHRS and CDR2 YFSETQ. With 0 bases clipped from V and 4 bases from J, the junction kept 5 bases outside the gene matches. The CDR3 loop is CASSLVRDRPETQYF. DNA of the CDR3: TGCGCCAGCAGCTTGGTTCGGGACAGGCCAGAGACCCAGTACTTC.

J is TRBJ2-7 and V is TRBV27; either TRBD1 or TRBD2 may fit D (5 bases each). Germline CDR1 MNHEY, CDR2 SMNVEV (reference sequence). The CDR3 runs 14 residues. Trimming left V 4 bases short and J 3 bases short, with 13 bases between. CDR3 DNA: TGTGCCAGCAGTTCGGGACGGCAAGTCTACGAGCAGTACTTC. Translation: CASSSGRQVYEQYF.